These 11 T cell receptor beta chains were all obtained from the same sample, sequenced in a study of vaccination effects on CD4 cells after COVID-19. Before sequencing, viral peptide pools were used by the ViraFEST assay to expand antigen-specific CD4+ T cells. The culture ran for around nine days before CD4+ T cells were isolated. Sometime from March through December 2020, the person acquired a SARS-CoV-2 infection that PCR confirmed. Subjects were given two BNT162b2 or mRNA-1273 vaccine doses. Antigen specificity for these receptors is unknown. Clones were read by immunoSEQ multiplex PCR, and TCRdb kept only the in-frame ones, dropping some. The sample contains 14,000 or so clones, roughly 78% of which appear only once. Source: CD4+ T cells from PBMCs cultured with HCoV-NL63 spike peptides, taken after COVID-19 vaccination. The receptors originated from a human donor who had a prior SARS-CoV-2 infection.

The gene calls are TRBV3-1 (or the pseudogene TRBV3-2) and TRBJ2-1; possibly TRBD1 or TRBD2 for D (5 bases each). V was trimmed by 0 bases and J by 6 bases, leaving 9 bases between them. Germline V gene data show CDR1 as LGHDT and CDR2 as YNNKEL (reference sequence). The CDR3 covers 14 residues. CDR3 loop: CASSQDWGFNEQFF. CDR3 DNA: TGTGCCAGCAGCCAAGATTGGGGGTTCAATGAGCAGTTCTTC.

This clone appeared a few times. This chain links TRBV19 with TRBJ2-1, with 12 bases that match TRBD1. Germline CDR1 reads LNHDA; CDR2 reads SQIVND (reference sequence). With 7 bases clipped from V and 7 bases from J, the junction kept 8 bases outside the gene matches. The length of the CDR3 is 15 residues. In DNA form, the CDR3 reads TGTGCCAGTAATACGGGACAGGGGGCGCTAAATGAGCAGTTCTTC. It yields the protein CASNTGQGALNEQFF.

The V and J genes are TRBV7-2 and TRBJ2-1; 7 bases agree with TRBD2. Germline values: CDR1 SGHTA, CDR2 FQGNSA. V was pared by 5 bases and J by 4 bases, with 11 bases of the junction left unmatched. CDR3 length: 16 amino acids. This CDR3 is CASSQHPSGAYNEQFF. CDR3 in DNA: TGTGCCAGCAGCCAACATCCTAGCGGAGCATACAATGAGCAGTTCTTC.

This chain connects TRBV5-1 to TRBJ2-5; D possibly corresponds to TRBD1 (5 bases). Trimming pared 0 bases from V and 1 base from J, leaving 13 bases between. The CDR3 covers 16 residues. CDR1 SGHRS and CDR2 YFSETQ come from the germline V gene. The CDR3 loop is CASSLGLGLVQETQYF. The CDR3 DNA follows: TGCGCCAGCAGCTTGGGTCTGGGGCTAGTCCAAGAGACCCAGTACTTC.

This chain links TRBV24-1 with TRBJ2-1; 7 positions agree with TRBD2. Looked up from germline, CDR1 is KGHDR and CDR2 is SFDVKD. This CDR3 is built from 16 residues. J gave up 0 bases and V 3 bases, and 4 bases lay outside the gene matches. The DNA of the CDR3 is TGTGCCACCAGTGATATGCGGGGGAGCTCCTACAATGAGCAGTTCTTC. As protein: CATSDMRGSSYNEQFF.

The CDR3 protein is CAWSVGWGETEAFF. CDR3 sequence (DNA): TGTGCCTGGAGTGTAGGTTGGGGAGAGACTGAAGCTTTCTTT. The chain links TRBV30 to TRBJ1-1, with D unclear. Germline V lookup: CDR1 GTSNPN, CDR2 SVGIG (reference sequence). The V end lost 0 bases, the J end lost 5 bases, and 13 bases lay between the germline ends. The CDR3 is 14 amino acids.

The rearrangement joins TRBV10-3 to TRBJ2-3, with 9 positions matching TRBD1. CDR1 ENHRY and CDR2 SYGVKD come from the germline V gene. The CDR3 consists of 20 residues. V shed 2 bases and J 0 bases; nucleotides not matched to a gene: 15. CDR3 in DNA: TGTGCCATCAGTGAGCACCGGGACAGGGTTATTTGGGATAGCACAGATACGCAGTATTTT. Translated, it gives CAISEHRDRVIWDSTDTQYF.

V usage is TRBV28 and J usage is TRBJ1-1, with D perhaps matching TRBD1 (5 bases). CDR1 MDHEN and CDR2 SYDVKM come from the germline V gene. The V end was cut by 5 bases, the J end by 10 bases, with 14 bases between. CDR3 length equals 12 residues. CDR3 DNA sequence: TGTGCCAGCAGTCCCTCAGGGACCTCAGCTTTCTTT. It specifies CASSPSGTSAFF. Full variable domain (remainder filled in from reference TRBV28 and TRBJ1-1): DVKVTQSSRYLVKRTGEKVFLECVQDMDHENMFWYRQDPGLGLRLIYFSYDVKMKEKGDIPEGYSVSREKKERFSLILESASTNQTSMYLCASSPSGTSAFFGQGTRLTVV.

The chain joins TRBV4-3 to TRBJ2-5; D is perhaps TRBD2 (5 bases). Trimming stripped 4 bases from V and 7 bases from J, with 16 bases between. CDR1 is LGHNA, CDR2 YSLEER, per germline. The CDR3 has 14 amino acids. CDR3 sequence reads: CASSPYTLEGTQYF. The CDR3, as DNA: TGCGCCAGCAGCCCCTACACCCTCGAGGGGACCCAGTACTTC.

The V gene is TRBV6-2 or TRBV6-3, the J gene TRBJ2-1, with D possibly being TRBD2 (5 bases). Germline values: CDR1 MNHEY, CDR2 SVGEGT. Trimming pared 0 bases from V and 8 bases from J, leaving 5 bases between. This CDR3 spans 12 amino acids. The CDR3 DNA follows: TGTGCCAGCAGTTACTCGAGGGATGAGCAGTTCTTC. It yields the protein CASSYSRDEQFF.

This chain connects TRBV20-1 to TRBJ2-5; 8 nucleotides line up with TRBD2. V dropped 3 bases and J dropped 2; count of bases not matched to a gene: 5. This CDR3 contains 14 residues. The germline V gene has CDR1 DFQATT and CDR2 SNEGSKA (reference sequence). The CDR3 region has the DNA TGCAGTGCTAGTGCCAGCGGGGGACAAGAGACCCAGTACTTC. Its translation is CSASASGGQETQYF.